This T cell receptor (beta chain) appears in the sequencing data of a study of identical twins. Study-level results: Weaker excess twin sharing was observed in beta out-of-frame sequences. Zero-insertion analyses might be partly confounded by invariant T cells like MAIT and iNKT.

In germline, CDR1 is SGHAT, CDR2 FQNNGV. The trim removed 7 bases at V and 6 bases at J, leaving 10 bases unmatched. The CDR3 has 15 amino acids. Each CDR3 protein is one row after TCRdb ran MiXCR on the 5' RACE reads. Of 400,000 to 550,000 distinct CDR3 sequences detected, around an eighth appear once; the ten largest clones hold around 0.98%. This clonotype was recorded a few times. The antigen is undetermined. This same sample was also part of a study on yellow fever vaccine responses in identical twins.

The source of this sequence is a woman aged 18-29 years in good health. Sequencing was carried out using CD4+ T cells sorted from blood. The rearrangement uses TRBV11-2 and TRBJ2-2; 8 bases are a match to TRBD2. The CDR3 loop is CASTPGGGRAGELFF. Here the CDR3 DNA reads TGTGCCAGCACCCCCGGCGGGGGGCGTGCCGGGGAGCTGTTTTTT.